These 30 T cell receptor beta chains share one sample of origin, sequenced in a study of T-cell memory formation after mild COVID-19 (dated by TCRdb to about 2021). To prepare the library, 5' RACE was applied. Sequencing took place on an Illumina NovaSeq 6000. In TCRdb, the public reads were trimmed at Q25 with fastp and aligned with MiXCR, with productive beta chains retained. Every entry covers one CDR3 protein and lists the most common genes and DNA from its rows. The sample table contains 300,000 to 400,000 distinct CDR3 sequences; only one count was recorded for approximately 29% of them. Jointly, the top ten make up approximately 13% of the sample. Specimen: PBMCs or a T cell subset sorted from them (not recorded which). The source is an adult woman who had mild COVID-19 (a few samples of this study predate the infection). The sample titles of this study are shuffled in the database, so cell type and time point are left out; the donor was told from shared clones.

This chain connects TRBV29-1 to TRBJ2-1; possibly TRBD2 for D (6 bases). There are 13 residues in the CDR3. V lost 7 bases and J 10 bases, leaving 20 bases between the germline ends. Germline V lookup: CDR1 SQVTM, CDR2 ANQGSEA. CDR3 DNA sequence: TGCAGCGCTATACCCGGACTAAGAGACGAGCAGTTCTTC. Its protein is CSAIPGLRDEQFF.

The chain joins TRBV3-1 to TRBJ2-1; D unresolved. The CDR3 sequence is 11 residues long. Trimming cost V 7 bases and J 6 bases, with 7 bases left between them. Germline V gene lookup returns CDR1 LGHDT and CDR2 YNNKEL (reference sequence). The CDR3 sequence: CASTRGNEQFF. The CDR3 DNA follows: TGTGCCAGCACGCGAGGCAATGAGCAGTTCTTC.

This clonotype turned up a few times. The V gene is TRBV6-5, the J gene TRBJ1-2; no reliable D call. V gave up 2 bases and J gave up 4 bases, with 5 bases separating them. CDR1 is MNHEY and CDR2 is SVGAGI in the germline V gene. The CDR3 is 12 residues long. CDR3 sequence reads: CASSYRGYGYTF. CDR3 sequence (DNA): TGTGCCAGCAGTTACCGCGGCTATGGCTACACCTTC.

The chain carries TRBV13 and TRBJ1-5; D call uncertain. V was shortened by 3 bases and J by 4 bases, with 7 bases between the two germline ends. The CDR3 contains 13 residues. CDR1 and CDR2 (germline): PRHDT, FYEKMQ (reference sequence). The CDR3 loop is CASSFGRNQPQHF. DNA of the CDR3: TGTGCCAGCAGCTTTGGAAGAAATCAGCCCCAGCATTTT.

For the CDR3, the DNA is TGCGCCAGCCTGATTGACACGTCGAGCACCGGGGAGCTGTTTTTT. Translation gives CASLIDTSSTGELFF. The V and J genes are TRBV5-1 and TRBJ2-2; the D is unclear. The CDR3 is 15 residues long. Trimming shortened V by 7 bases and J by 4 bases, and 17 bases separated the two germline ends. From germline, CDR1 is SGHRS and CDR2 YFSETQ.

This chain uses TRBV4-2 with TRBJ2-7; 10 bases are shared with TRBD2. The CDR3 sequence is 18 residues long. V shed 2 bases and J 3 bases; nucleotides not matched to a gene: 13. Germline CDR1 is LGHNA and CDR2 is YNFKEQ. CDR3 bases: TGTGCCAGCAGCCAACGGAGCGGGGGGGCCGGTTTTTACTACGAGCAGTACTTC. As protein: CASSQRSGGAGFYYEQYF.

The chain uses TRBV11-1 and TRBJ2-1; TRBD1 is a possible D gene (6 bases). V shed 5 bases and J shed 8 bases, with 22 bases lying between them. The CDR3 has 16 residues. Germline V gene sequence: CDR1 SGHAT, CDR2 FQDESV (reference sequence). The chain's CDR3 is CASSPPGTRLEDEQFF. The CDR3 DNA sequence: TGTGCCAGCAGCCCTCCCGGGACACGGCTGGAGGATGAGCAGTTCTTC.

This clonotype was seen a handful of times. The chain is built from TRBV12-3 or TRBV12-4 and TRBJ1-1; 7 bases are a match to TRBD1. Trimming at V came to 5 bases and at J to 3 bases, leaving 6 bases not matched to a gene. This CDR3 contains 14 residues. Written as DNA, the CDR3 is TGTGCCAGCAGTCTTCAGGGGGTTGACACTGAAGCTTTCTTT. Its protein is CASSLQGVDTEAFF.

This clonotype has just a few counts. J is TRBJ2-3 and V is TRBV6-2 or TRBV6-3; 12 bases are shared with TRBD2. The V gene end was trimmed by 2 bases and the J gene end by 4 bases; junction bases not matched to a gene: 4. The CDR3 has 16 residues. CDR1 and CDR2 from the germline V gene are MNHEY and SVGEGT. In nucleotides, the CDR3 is TGTGCCAGCAGTTACGGACTAGCGGGATCCGCAGATACGCAGTATTTT. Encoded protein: CASSYGLAGSADTQYF.

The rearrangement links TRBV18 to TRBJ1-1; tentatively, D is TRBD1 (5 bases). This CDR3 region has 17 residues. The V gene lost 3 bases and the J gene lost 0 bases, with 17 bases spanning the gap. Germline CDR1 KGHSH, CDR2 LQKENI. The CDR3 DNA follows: TGTGCCAGCTCACCCAGCCGCTCAGGGTCCATGAACACTGAAGCTTTCTTT. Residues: CASSPSRSGSMNTEAFF.

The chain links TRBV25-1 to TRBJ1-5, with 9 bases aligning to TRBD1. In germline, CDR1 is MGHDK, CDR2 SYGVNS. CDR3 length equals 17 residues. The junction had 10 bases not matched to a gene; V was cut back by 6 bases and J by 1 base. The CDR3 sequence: CASRGQGGSGSNQPQHF. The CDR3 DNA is TGTGCCAGCAGGGGACAGGGTGGGTCCGGGAGCAATCAGCCCCAGCATTTT. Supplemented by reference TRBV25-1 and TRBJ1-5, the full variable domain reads EADIYQTPRYLVIGTGKKITLECSQTMGHDKMYWYQQDPGMELHLIHYSYGVNSTEKGDLSSESTVSRIRTEHFPLTLESARPSHTSQYLCASRGQGGSGSNQPQHFGDGTRLSIL.

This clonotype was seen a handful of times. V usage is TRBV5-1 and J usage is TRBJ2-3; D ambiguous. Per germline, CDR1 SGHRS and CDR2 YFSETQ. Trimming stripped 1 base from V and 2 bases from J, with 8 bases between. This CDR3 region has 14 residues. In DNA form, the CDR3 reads TGCGCCAGCAGCTTGTCGTCGGACACAGATACGCAGTATTTT. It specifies CASSLSSDTDTQYF.

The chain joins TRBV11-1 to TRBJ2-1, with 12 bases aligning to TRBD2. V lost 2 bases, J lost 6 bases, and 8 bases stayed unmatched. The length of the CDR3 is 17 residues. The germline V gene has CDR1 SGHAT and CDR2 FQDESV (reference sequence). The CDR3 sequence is CASSLSLAGGPGNEQFF. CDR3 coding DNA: TGTGCCAGCAGCTTATCCCTAGCGGGAGGGCCGGGCAATGAGCAGTTCTTC.

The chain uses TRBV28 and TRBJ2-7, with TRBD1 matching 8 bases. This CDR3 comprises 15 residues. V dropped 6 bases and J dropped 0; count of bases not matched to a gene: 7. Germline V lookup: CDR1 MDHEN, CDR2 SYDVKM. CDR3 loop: CASSLDRVGSYEQYF. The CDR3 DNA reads TGTGCCAGCAGCTTGGACAGGGTAGGCTCCTACGAGCAGTACTTC. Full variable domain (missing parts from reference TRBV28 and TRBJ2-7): DVKVTQSSRYLVKRTGEKVFLECVQDMDHENMFWYRQDPGLGLRLIYFSYDVKMKEKGDIPEGYSVSREKKERFSLILESASTNQTSMYLCASSLDRVGSYEQYFGPGTRLTVT.

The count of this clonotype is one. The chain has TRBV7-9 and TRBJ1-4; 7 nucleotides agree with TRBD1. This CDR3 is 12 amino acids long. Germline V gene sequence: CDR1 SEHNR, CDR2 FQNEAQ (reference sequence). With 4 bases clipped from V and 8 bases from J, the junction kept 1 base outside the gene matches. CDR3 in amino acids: CASSSDREKLFF. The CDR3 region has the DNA TGTGCCAGCAGCTCGGACAGGGAAAAACTGTTTTTT.

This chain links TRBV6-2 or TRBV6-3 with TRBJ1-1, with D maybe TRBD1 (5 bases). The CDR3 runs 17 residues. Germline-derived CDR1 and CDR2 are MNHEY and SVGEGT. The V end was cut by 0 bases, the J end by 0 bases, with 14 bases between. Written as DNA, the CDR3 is TGTGCCAGCAGTTACTCGGGGCAGGGTGGTATGAACACTGAAGCTTTCTTT. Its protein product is CASSYSGQGGMNTEAFF.

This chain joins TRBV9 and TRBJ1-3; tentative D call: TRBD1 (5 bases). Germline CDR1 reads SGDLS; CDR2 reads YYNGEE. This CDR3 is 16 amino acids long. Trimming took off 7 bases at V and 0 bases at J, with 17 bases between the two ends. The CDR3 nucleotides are TGTGCCAGCGCCAAGGGGAGGGGCAGCTCTGGAAACACCATATATTTT. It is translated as CASAKGRGSSGNTIYF.

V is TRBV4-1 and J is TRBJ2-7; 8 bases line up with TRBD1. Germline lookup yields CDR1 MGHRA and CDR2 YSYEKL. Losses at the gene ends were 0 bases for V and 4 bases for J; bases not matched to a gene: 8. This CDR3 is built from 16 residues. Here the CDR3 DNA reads TGCGCCAGCAGCCAAGATGATGGACAGGGTACTTACGAGCAGTACTTC. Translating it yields CASSQDDGQGTYEQYF.

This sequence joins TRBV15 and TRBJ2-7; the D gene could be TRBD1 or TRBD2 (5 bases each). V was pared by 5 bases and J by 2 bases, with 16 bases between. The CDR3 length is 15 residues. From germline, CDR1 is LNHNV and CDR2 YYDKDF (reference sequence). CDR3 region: CATSGPGTEAYEQYF. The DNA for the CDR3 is TGTGCCACCAGCGGACCTGGGACCGAAGCCTACGAGCAGTACTTC. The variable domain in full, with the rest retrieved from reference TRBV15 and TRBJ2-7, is DAMVIQNPRYQVTQFGKPVTLSCSQTLNHNVMYWYQQKSSQAPKLLFHYYDKDFNNEADTPDNFQSRRPNTSFCFLDIRSPGLGDTAMYLCATSGPGTEAYEQYFGPGTRLTVT.

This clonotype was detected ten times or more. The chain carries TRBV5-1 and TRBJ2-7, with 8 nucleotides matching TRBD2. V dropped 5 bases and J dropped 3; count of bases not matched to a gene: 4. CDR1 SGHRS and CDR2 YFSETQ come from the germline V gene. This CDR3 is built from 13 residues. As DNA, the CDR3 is TGCGCCAGCAGTCCCAGCGGGGGCTACGAGCAGTACTTC. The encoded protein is CASSPSGGYEQYF.

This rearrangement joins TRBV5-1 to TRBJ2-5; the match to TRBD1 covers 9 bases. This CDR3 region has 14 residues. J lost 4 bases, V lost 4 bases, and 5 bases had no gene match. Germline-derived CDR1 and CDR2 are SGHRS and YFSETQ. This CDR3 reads CASSIGTGRETQYF. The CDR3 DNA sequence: TGCGCCAGCAGCATAGGGACAGGGAGAGAGACCCAGTACTTC.

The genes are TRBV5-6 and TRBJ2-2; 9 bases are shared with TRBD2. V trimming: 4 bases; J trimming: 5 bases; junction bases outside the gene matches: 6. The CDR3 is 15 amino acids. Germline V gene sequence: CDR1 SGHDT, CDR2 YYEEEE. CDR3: CASSRGGAWTGELFF. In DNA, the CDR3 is TGTGCCAGCAGCCGCGGGGGGGCGTGGACCGGGGAGCTGTTTTTT.

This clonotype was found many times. CDR3 nucleotide sequence: TGCAGTGCTAGAGATCCAGCGGAGTCCTACAATGAGCAGTTCTTC. Translated, it gives CSARDPAESYNEQFF. The rearrangement links TRBV20-1 to TRBJ2-1, with D possibly matching TRBD2 (5 bases). CDR3 length: 15 residues. Trimming took 0 bases from V and 1 from J, leaving 10 bases between them. Germline CDR1 is DFQATT and CDR2 is SNEGSKA (reference sequence).

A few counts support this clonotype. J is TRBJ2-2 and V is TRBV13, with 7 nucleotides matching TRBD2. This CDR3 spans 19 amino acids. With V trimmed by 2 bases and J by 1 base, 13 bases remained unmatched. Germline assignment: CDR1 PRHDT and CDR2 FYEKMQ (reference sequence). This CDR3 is CASSLFSSGDPMNTGELFF. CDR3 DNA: TGTGCCAGCAGCTTATTTTCTAGCGGAGACCCGATGAACACCGGGGAGCTGTTTTTT.

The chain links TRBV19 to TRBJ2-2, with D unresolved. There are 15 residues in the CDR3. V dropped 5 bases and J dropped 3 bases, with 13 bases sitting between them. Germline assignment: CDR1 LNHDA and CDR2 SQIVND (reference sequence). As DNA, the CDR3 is TGTGCCAGTAGTCCCTATGGTTGGGACACCGGGGAGCTGTTTTTT. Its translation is CASSPYGWDTGELFF.

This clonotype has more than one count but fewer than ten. The CDR3: CSAEGIGNEQFF. CDR3 nucleotides: TGCAGTGCCGAGGGTATCGGCAATGAGCAGTTCTTC. The chain has TRBV20-1 and TRBJ2-1; possible D gene TRBD2, 5 bases. The CDR3 length is 12 residues. Germline-derived CDR1 and CDR2 are DFQATT and SNEGSKA (reference sequence). Between the trimmed V and J ends, which lost 6 bases and 6 bases, there was a span of 12 bases.

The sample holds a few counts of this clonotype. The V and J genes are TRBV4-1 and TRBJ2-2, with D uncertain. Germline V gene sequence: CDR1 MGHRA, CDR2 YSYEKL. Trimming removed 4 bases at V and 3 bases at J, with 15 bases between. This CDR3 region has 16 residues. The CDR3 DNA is TGCGCCAGCAGCCCCCCCGCGGCAGGCGACACCGGGGAGCTGTTTTTT. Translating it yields CASSPPAAGDTGELFF.

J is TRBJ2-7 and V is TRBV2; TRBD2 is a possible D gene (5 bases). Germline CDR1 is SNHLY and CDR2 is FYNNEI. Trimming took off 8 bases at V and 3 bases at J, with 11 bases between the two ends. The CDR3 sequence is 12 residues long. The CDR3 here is CASWELVYEQYF. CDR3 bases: TGTGCCAGCTGGGAACTAGTCTACGAGCAGTACTTC.

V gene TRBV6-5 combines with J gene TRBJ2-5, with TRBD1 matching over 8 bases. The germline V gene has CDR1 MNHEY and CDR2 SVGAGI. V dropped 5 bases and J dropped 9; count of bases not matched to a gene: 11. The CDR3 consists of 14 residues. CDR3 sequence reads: CASSNRGFLVAQYF. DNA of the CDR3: TGTGCCAGCAGTAACAGGGGGTTCCTGGTGGCCCAGTACTTC.

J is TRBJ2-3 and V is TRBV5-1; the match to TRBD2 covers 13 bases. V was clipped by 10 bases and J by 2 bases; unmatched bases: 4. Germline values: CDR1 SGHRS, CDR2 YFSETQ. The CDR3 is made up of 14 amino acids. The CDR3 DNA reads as TGCGCCGCGACTAGCGGGGGGCCCACAGATACGCAGTATTTT. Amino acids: CAATSGGPTDTQYF.